These 16 T cell receptor beta chains share one sample of origin, sequenced in a study of T cell responses to AZD1222 COVID-19 vaccine. TCRdb's copy holds only in-frame clones and misses some; the assay was immunoSEQ multiplex PCR. The repertoire holds about 48,000 clones, with 86% as singletons. The sequencing used peripheral blood, collected 28 days after the second AZD1222 dose. These receptors originate from an adult who received the AZD1222 COVID-19 vaccine.

This chain connects TRBV2 to TRBJ2-3; TRBD1 might be the D (6 bases). Germline V gives CDR1 SNHLY, CDR2 FYNNEI. Trimming left V 3 bases short and J 2 bases short, with 12 bases between. This CDR3 region has 15 residues. The CDR3 coding sequence is TGTGCCAGCAGTGAGGGTCAGGGGTACACAGATACGCAGTATTTT. Translated, it gives CASSEGQGYTDTQYF.

This clone is categorized as large. The rearrangement joins TRBV5-8 to TRBJ2-1; TRBD1 matches 11 bases. This CDR3 comprises 16 residues. Germline CDR1 SGHTS, CDR2 YDEGEE. Losses at the gene ends were 2 bases for V and 3 bases for J; bases not matched to a gene: 4. CDR3 residues: CASSLPGQGVYNEQFF. DNA of the CDR3: TGTGCCAGCAGCTTACCGGGACAGGGGGTCTACAATGAGCAGTTCTTC.

The rearrangement joins TRBV4-2 to TRBJ2-1, with D unclear. Per the germline V gene, CDR1 is LGHNA and CDR2 is YNFKEQ. The CDR3 sequence is 16 residues long. The V end lost 0 bases, the J end lost 2 bases, and 11 bases lay between the germline ends. CDR3 nucleotide sequence: TGTGCCAGCAGCCAAGATTCGAGCCCCCCCTACAATGAGCAGTTCTTC. It codes for CASSQDSSPPYNEQFF.

Only one count was recorded for this clone. J is TRBJ1-3 and V is TRBV28; 7 bases are a match to TRBD1. Germline CDR1 MDHEN, CDR2 SYDVKM. V lost 6 bases to trimming and J lost 4 bases; unmatched junction nucleotides: 12. There are 16 residues in the CDR3. CDR3 amino acids: CASSRQLGTVGNTIYF. The DNA of the CDR3 is TGTGCCAGCAGCCGACAACTGGGGACAGTCGGAAACACCATATATTTT.

The J gene is TRBJ2-1, the V gene TRBV6-2 or TRBV6-3, with 7 bases fitting TRBD1. Germline V gives CDR1 MNHEY, CDR2 SVGEGT. V trimming: 5 bases; J trimming: 7 bases; junction bases outside the gene matches: 17. The length of the CDR3 is 17 residues. The CDR3 reads CASSQLHRGFLGNEQFF. The CDR3 nucleotides are TGTGCCAGCAGTCAATTGCACAGGGGATTTTTGGGGAATGAGCAGTTCTTC.

This chain uses TRBV19 with TRBJ2-1, with 10 bases matching TRBD2. The V segment lost 4 bases and the J segment 4 bases; nucleotides outside the gene matches: 4. CDR1 and CDR2 from the germline V gene are LNHDA and SQIVND (reference sequence). The CDR3 loop spans 15 amino acids. The CDR3 sequence: CASSTLAGGYNEQFF. CDR3 DNA sequence: TGTGCCAGTAGTACGTTAGCGGGAGGTTACAATGAGCAGTTCTTC.

J is TRBJ1-6 and V is TRBV18; D might be TRBD1 (5 bases). The CDR3 is 14 amino acids. Trimming cost V 3 bases and J 7 bases, with 10 bases left between them. Looked up from germline, CDR1 is KGHSH and CDR2 is LQKENI. CDR3 sequence: CASSPWQGNSPLHF. The DNA for the CDR3 is TGTGCCAGCTCACCGTGGCAGGGCAATTCACCCCTCCACTTT.

The chain carries TRBV7-2 and TRBJ2-1; 11 bases are shared with TRBD2. CDR1 and CDR2 (germline): SGHTA, FQGNSA. The CDR3 is made up of 16 amino acids. Trimming cost V 0 bases and J 4 bases; bases outside gene matches: 2. CDR3 bases: TGTGCCAGCAGCTTAGCCCTAGCGGGAGGTTACAATGAGCAGTTCTTC. The encoded protein is CASSLALAGGYNEQFF.

The genes are TRBV28 and TRBJ2-1, with D possibly matching TRBD2 (6 bases). Trimming cost V 3 bases and J 9 bases, with 18 bases left between them. The CDR3 has 15 amino acids. CDR1 is MDHEN and CDR2 is SYDVKM in the germline V gene. The CDR3 DNA reads TGTGCCAGCAGTTTTGGAACTGGAGGGCTCACTGAGCAGTTCTTC. This codes for CASSFGTGGLTEQFF.

The rearrangement uses TRBV4-2 and TRBJ2-2; no clear D. Trimming cost V 4 bases and J 6 bases, with 12 bases left between them. Germline CDR1 is LGHNA and CDR2 is YNFKEQ. The CDR3 runs 14 residues. The CDR3: CASSREAQSGELFF. DNA for the CDR3: TGTGCCAGCAGCCGAGAGGCCCAGTCCGGGGAGCTGTTTTTT.

This chain links TRBV2 with TRBJ1-3, with D tentatively TRBD1 (6 bases). V was shortened by 6 bases and J by 3 bases, with 15 bases between the two germline ends. The CDR3 totals 15 residues. Germline CDR1 is SNHLY and CDR2 is FYNNEI. The CDR3 loop is CASSPRTAIGNTIYF. DNA for the CDR3: TGTGCCAGCAGCCCCCGGACAGCTATTGGAAACACCATATATTTT. The full variable domain, with the rest looked up from reference TRBV2 and TRBJ1-3, is EPEVTQTPSHQVTQMGQEVILRCVPISNHLYFYWYRQILGQKVEFLVSFYNNEISEKSEIFDDQFSVERPDGSNFTLKIRSTKLEDSAMYFCASSPRTAIGNTIYFGEGSWLTVV.

This clone was detected a few times. The chain combines TRBV19 with TRBJ1-2; 10 positions agree with TRBD1. This CDR3 is 16 amino acids long. The ends lost 6 bases at V and 1 base at J; junction bases unmatched: 8. Looked up from germline, CDR1 is LNHDA and CDR2 is SQIVND (reference sequence). In DNA form, the CDR3 reads TGTGCCAGTAGACTCACCCGGGACAGGGGTAACTATGGCTACACCTTC. Translating gives CASRLTRDRGNYGYTF.

This chain connects TRBV7-3 to TRBJ2-2; D possibly corresponds to TRBD2 (5 bases). Trimming pared 5 bases from V and 2 bases from J, leaving 12 bases between. The CDR3 contains 15 residues. Germline V gene data show CDR1 as SGHTA and CDR2 as FQGTGA. CDR3 loop: CASSPYRDNTGELFF. CDR3 DNA sequence: TGTGCCAGCAGCCCCTACCGGGATAACACCGGGGAGCTGTTTTTT.

V is TRBV19 and J is TRBJ2-1, with 10 nucleotides matching TRBD2. The CDR3 has 17 residues. With V trimmed by 5 bases and J by 8 bases, 15 bases remained unmatched. CDR1 and CDR2 (germline): LNHDA, SQIVND (reference sequence). The CDR3 is CASSPQSSGSWVDEQFF. The CDR3 bases are TGTGCCAGTAGTCCCCAGTCTAGCGGGAGTTGGGTCGATGAGCAGTTCTTC.

The chain combines TRBV18 with TRBJ1-6; 12 nucleotides match TRBD1. V lost 2 bases to trimming and J lost 15 bases; unmatched junction nucleotides: 8. Germline V gene lookup returns CDR1 KGHSH and CDR2 LQKENI. The CDR3 is made up of 15 amino acids. CDR3 region: CASSPRDRGPLGLHF. The CDR3 bases are TGTGCCAGCTCACCAAGGGACAGGGGGCCCTTGGGCCTCCACTTT.

The rearrangement uses TRBV7-2 and TRBJ1-1; D possibly corresponds to TRBD1 (6 bases). Trimming stripped 5 bases from V and 4 bases from J, with 17 bases between. The CDR3 consists of 15 residues. CDR1 and CDR2 (germline): SGHTA, FQGNSA. For the CDR3, the DNA is TGTGCCAGCAGCCCCCTAGGTCAGGGGATCACTGAAGCTTTCTTT. It yields the protein CASSPLGQGITEAFF. Combining the CDR3 with reference TRBV7-2 and TRBJ1-1 gives the whole variable domain GAGVSQSPSNKVTEKGKDVELRCDPISGHTALYWYRQSLGQGLEFLIYFQGNSAPDKSGLPSDRFSAERTGGSVSTLTIQRTQQEDSAVYLCASSPLGQGITEAFFGQGTRLTVV.